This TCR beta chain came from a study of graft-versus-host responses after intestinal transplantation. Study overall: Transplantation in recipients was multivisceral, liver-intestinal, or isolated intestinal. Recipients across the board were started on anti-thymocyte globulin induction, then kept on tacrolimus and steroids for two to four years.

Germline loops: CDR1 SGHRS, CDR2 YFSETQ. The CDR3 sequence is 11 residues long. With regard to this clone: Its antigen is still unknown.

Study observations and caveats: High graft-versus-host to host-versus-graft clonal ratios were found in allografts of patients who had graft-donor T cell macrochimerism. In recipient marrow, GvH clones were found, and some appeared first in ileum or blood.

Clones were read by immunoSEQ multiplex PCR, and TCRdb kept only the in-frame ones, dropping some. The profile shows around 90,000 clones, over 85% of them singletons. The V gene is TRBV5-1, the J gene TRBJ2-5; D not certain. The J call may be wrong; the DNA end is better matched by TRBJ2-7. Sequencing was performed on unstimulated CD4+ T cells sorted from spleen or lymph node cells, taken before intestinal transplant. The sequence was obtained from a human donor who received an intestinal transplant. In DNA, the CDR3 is TGCGCCAGCACTGACACCTACGAGCAGTACTTC. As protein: CASTDTYEQYF.